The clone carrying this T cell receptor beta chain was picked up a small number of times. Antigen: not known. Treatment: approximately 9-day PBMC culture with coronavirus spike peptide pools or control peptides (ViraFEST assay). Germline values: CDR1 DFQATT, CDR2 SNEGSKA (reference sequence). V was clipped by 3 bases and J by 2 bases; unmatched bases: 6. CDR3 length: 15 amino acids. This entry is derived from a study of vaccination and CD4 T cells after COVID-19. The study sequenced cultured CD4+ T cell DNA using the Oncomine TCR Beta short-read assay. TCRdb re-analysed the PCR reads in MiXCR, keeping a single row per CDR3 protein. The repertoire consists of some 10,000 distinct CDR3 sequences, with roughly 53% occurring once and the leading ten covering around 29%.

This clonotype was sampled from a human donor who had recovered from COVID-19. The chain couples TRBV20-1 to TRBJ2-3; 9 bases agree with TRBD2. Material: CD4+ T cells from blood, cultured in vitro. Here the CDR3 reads CSARGRGGLTDTQYF. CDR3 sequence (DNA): TGCAGTGCTAGGGGGCGGGGGGGCCTCACAGATACGCAGTATTTT.